This T cell receptor beta chain was documented in a study of beta chain features in type 1 diabetes. The CDR3 consists of 12 residues. CDR1 is GTSNPN, CDR2 SVGIG, per germline (reference sequence). The V end lost 1 base, the J end lost 0 bases, and 4 bases lay between the germline ends. Expressed TCRB transcripts were sequenced after all isolated RNA was converted to cDNA. Regulatory, naive and central memory T cell samples averaged around 3.6 million reads. Method: immunoSEQ multiplex PCR; TCRdb's copy keeps in-frame clones and lacks some. This sample has around 240,000 clones; around 65% occur once, and the top ten carry about 0.05%. Researchers reported sorting CD4+ naive, central memory, regulatory and stem cell-like memory cells via CD45RO/CCR7/CD25/CD127/CD95/CD27.

The chain recombines TRBV30 with TRBJ2-7; D uncertain. Input material: naive CD4+ T cells from blood. This TCR came from a man aged 25 to 40 in good health. The CDR3 is CAWSDISYEQYF. The CDR3 nucleotides are TGTGCCTGGAGTGACATCTCCTACGAGCAGTACTTC.